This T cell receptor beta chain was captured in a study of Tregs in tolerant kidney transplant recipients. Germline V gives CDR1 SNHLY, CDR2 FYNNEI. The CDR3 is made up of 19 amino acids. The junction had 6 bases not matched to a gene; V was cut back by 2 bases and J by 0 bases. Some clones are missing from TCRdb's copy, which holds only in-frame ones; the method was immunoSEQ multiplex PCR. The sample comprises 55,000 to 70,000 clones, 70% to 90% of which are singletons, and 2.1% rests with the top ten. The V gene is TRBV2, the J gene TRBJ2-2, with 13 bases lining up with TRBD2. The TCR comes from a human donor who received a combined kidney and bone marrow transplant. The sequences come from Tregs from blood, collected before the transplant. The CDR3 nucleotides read TGTGCCAGCAGTGAATTCAGACTAGCGGGGGGCCCGAACACCGGGGAGCTGTTTTTT. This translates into CASSEFRLAGGPNTGELFF.